The source of this T cell receptor (beta chain) is a study of control samples from healthy donors and cancer patients. Assay: immunoSEQ multiplex PCR; the TCRdb copy retains only in-frame clones and omits some. Found here are some 190,000 clones, about 90% of them singletons; the top ten hold 1.5% to 2%. Germline-derived CDR1 and CDR2 are SGHKS and YYEKEE (reference sequence). V lost 0 bases, J lost 1 base, and 13 bases lay in between. The CDR3 sequence is 16 residues long. The rearrangement joins TRBV5-5 to TRBJ1-1; D call uncertain. Sequencing input: blood. The source of this sequence is a man younger than 45 in good health. The CDR3 DNA reads as TGTGCCAGCAGCTTGGTTGCGGGCCTCGGGAACACTGAAGCTTTCTTT. Its translation: CASSLVAGLGNTEAFF.